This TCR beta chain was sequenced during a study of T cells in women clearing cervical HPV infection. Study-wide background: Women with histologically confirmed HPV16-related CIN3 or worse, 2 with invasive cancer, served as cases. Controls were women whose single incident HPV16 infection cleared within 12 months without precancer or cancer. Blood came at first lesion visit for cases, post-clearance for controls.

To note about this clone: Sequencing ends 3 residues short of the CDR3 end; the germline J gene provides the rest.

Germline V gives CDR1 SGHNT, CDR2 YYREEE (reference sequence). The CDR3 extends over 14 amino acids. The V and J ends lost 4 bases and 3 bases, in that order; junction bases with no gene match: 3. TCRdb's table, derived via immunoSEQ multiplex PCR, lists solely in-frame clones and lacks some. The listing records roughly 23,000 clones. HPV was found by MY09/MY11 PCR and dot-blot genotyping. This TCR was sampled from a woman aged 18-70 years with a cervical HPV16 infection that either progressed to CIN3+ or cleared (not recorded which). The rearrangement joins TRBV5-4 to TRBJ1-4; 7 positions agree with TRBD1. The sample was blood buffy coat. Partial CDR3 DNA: TGTGCCAGCAGCATAGGGGGCCCTAATGAAAAA. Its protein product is CASSIGGPNEK. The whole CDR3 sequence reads CASSIGGPNEKLFF.